This T cell receptor (beta chain) was observed in a study of blood T cell repertoires in COVID-19. Germline V lookup: CDR1 SGHRS, CDR2 YFSETQ. The J segment lost 5 bases and the V segment lost 2 bases, leaving 4 bases of the junction unmatched. The CDR3 sequence is 15 residues long. The data were produced by immunoSEQ multiplex PCR, yet TCRdb's version contains in-frame clones alone and is incomplete. This sample has approximately 80,000 clones; around 77% occur once, and the top ten carry 9.5% to 10%. This chain connects TRBV5-1 to TRBJ2-3, with 11 bases identical to TRBD2. Sequenced material: peripheral blood. The sequence was collected from a human donor in a cohort sampled during active COVID-19. As DNA, the CDR3 is TGCGCCAGCAGCTTTAGCGGGGGGGCCAGAGATACGCAGTATTTT. This sequence encodes CASSFSGGARDTQYF.